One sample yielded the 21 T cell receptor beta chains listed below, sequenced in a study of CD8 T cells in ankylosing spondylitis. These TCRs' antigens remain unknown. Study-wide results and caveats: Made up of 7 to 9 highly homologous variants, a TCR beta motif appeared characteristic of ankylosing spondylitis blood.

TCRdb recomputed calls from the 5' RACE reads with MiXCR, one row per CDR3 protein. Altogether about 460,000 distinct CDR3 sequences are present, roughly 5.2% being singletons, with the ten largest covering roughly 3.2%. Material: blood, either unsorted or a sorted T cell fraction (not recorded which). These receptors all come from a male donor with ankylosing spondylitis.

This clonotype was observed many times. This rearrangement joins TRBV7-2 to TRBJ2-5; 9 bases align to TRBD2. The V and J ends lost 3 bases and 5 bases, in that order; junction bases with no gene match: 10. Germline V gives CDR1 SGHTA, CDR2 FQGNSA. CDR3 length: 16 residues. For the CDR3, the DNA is TGTGCCAGCAGCTTTGCCGGGACTAGCTCCGGTGAGACCCAGTACTTC. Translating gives CASSFAGTSSGETQYF. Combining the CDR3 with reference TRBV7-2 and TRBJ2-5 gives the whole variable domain GAGVSQSPSNKVTEKGKDVELRCDPISGHTALYWYRQSLGQGLEFLIYFQGNSAPDKSGLPSDRFSAERTGGSVSTLTIQRTQQEDSAVYLCASSFAGTSSGETQYFGPGTRLLVL.

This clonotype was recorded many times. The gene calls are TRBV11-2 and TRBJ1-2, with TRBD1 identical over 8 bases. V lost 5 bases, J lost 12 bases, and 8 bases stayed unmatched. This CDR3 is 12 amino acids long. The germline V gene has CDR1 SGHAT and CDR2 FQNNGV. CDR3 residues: CASSDNRGGNTF. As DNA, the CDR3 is TGTGCCAGCAGCGATAACAGGGGGGGAAACACCTTC.

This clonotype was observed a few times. The DNA of the CDR3 is TGTGCCTGGAGCCGTAACAGGTACTCCTACGAGCAGTACTTC. Translation: CAWSRNRYSYEQYF. The gene calls are TRBV30 and TRBJ2-7; possibly TRBD1 for D (5 bases). This CDR3 has 14 amino acids. The V gene's germline CDR1 is GTSNPN and CDR2 SVGIG (reference sequence). V was clipped by 3 bases and J by 0 bases, with 12 bases between them.

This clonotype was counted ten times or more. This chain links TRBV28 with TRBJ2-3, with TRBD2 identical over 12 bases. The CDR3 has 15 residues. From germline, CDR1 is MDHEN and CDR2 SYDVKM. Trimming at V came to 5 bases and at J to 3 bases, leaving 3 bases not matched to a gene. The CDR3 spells CASSRTSGKTDTQYF. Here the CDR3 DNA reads TGTGCCAGCAGTCGGACTAGCGGGAAGACAGATACGCAGTATTTT.

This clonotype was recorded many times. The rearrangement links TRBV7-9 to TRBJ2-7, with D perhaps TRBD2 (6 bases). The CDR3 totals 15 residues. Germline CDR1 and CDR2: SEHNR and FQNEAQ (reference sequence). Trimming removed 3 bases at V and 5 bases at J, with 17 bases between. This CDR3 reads CASSFGGLKHNEQYF. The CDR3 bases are TGTGCCAGCAGCTTCGGAGGGCTGAAACACAACGAGCAGTACTTC. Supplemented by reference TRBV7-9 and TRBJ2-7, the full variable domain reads DTGVSQNPRHKITKRGQNVTFRCDPISEHNRLYWYRQTLGQGPEFLTYFQNEAQLEKSRLLSDRFSAERPKGSFSTLEIQRTEQGDSAMYLCASSFGGLKHNEQYFGPGTRLTVT.

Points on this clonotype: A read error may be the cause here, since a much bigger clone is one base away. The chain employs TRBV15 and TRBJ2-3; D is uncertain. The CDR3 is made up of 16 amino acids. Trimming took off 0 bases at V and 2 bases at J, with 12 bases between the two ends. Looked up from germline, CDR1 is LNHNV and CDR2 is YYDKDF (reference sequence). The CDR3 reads CATSRESWAFTDTQYF. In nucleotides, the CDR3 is TGTGCCACCAGCAGAGAGAGTTGGGCCTTCACAGATACGCAGTATTTT.

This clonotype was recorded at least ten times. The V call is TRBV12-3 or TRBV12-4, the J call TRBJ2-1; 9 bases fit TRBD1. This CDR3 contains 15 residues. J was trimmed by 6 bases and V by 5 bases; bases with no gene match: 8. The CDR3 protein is CASSLGQGLGNEQFF. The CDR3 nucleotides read TGTGCCAGCAGTCTTGGACAGGGGTTAGGCAATGAGCAGTTCTTC.

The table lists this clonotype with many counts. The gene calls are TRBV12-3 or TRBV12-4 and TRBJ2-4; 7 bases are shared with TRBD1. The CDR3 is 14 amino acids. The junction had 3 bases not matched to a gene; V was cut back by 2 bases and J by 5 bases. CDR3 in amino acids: CASSLTGAENIQYF. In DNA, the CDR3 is TGTGCCAGCAGTTTAACAGGGGCGGAAAACATTCAGTACTTC.

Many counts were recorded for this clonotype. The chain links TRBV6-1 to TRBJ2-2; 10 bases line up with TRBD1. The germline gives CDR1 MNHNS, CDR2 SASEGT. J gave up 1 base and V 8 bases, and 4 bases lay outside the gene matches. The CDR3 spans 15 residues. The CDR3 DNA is TGTGCCAGCCGACAGGGGGCTGTGAACACCGGGGAGCTGTTTTTT. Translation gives CASRQGAVNTGELFF.

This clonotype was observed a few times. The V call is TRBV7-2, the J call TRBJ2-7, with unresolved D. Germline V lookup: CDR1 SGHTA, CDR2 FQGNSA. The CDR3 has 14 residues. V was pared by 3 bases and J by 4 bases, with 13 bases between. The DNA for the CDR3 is TGTGCCAGCAGCTTTAGGTCATCCTATTACGAGCAGTACTTC. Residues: CASSFRSSYYEQYF.

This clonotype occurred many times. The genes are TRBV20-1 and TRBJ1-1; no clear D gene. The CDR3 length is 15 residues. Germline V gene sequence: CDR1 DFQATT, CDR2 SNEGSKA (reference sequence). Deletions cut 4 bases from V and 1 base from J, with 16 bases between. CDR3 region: CSATNSGRENTEAFF. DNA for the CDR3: TGCAGTGCTACCAACTCCGGACGGGAGAACACTGAAGCTTTCTTT.

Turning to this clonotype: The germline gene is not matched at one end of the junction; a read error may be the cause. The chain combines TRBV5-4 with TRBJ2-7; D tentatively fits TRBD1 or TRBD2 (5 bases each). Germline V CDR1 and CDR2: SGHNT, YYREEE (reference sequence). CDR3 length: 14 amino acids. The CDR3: CAISLGGHDGEQYF. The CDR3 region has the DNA TGTGCCATCAGCCTTGGGGGTCACGATGGCGAGCAGTACTTC.

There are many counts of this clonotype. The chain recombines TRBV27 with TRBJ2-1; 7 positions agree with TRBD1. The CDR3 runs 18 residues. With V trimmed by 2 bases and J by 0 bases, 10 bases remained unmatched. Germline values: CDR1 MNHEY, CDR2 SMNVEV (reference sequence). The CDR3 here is CASSLKGRQGFSYNEQFF. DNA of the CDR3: TGTGCCAGCAGTTTAAAGGGGCGACAGGGCTTCTCCTACAATGAGCAGTTCTTC.

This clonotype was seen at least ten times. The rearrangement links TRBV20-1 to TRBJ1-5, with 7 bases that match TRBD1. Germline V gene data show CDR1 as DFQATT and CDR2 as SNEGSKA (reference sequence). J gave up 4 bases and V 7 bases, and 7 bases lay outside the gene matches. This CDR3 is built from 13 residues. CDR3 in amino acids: CSGQGTANQPQHF. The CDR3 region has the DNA TGCAGTGGCCAAGGGACAGCGAATCAGCCCCAGCATTTT.

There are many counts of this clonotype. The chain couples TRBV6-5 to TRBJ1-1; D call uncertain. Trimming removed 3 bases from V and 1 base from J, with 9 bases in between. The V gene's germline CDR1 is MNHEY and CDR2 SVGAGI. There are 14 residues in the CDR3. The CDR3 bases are TGTGCCAGCAGTTATTTAGGCAGGAACACTGAAGCTTTCTTT. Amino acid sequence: CASSYLGRNTEAFF.

CDR3 in DNA: TGTGCCAGCAGTTGGGCGGACTCCTACGAGCAGTACTTC. As protein: CASSWADSYEQYF. The rearrangement uses TRBV12-3 or TRBV12-4 and TRBJ2-7; no firm D call. This CDR3 spans 13 amino acids. Trimming removed 4 bases at V and 0 bases at J, with 7 bases between.

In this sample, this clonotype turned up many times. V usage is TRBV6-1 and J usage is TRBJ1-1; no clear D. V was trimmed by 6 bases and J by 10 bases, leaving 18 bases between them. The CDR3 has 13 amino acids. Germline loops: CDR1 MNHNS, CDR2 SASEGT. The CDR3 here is CASSLARASGAFF. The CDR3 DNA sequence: TGTGCCAGCAGCCTAGCTAGGGCATCGGGAGCTTTCTTT.

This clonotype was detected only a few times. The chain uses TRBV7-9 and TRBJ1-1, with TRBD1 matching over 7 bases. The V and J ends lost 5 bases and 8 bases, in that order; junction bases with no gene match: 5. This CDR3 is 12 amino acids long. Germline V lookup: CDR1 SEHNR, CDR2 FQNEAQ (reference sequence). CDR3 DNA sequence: TGTGCCAGCAGCGAAGGGACAGTCGAAGCTTTCTTT. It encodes CASSEGTVEAFF.

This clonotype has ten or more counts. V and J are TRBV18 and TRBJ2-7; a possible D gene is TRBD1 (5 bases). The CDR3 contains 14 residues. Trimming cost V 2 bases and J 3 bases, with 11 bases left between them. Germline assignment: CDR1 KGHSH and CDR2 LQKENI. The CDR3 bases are TGTGCCAGCTCACCAACTGGGCAGGGCTACGAGCAGTACTTC. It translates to CASSPTGQGYEQYF. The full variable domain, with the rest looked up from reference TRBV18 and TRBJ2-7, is NAGVMQNPRHLVRRRGQEARLRCSPMKGHSHVYWYRQLPEEGLKFMVYLQKENIIDESGMPKERFSAEFPKEGPSILRIQQVVRGDSAAYFCASSPTGQGYEQYFGPGTRLTVT.

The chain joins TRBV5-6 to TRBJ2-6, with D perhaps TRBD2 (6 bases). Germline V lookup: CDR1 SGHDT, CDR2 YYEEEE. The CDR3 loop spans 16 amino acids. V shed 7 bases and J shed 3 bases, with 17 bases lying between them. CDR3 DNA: TGTGCCAGCGGCCCGGGGGTGTTCTGTGGGGCCAACGTCCTGACTTTC. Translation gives CASGPGVFCGANVLTF.

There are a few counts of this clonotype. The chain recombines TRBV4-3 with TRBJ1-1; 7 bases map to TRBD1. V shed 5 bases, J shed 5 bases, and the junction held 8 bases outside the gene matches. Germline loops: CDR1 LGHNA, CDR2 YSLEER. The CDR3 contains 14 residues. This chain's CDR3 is CASSTTTGDTEAFF. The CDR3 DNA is TGCGCCAGCAGCACGACTACAGGGGATACTGAAGCTTTCTTT.